Detailed here is one T cell receptor (beta chain). This sample is drawn from a study of blood T cell repertoires in COVID-19. Study background: T cells, B-cell-depleted T cells, or PBMCs provided the cDNA or gDNA that served as material.

In the original workflow: How many nucleated cells were present was estimated from reference gene primer amplification. Only in-frame clones appear in the TCRdb table, and some are missing; sequencing was by immunoSEQ multiplex PCR. The V and J calls and the clone size are those of that table, but D and trimming were determined from the DNA. The sample includes a few hundred thousand clones, roughly nine tenths of them seen just once. The V and J ends lost 7 bases and 1 base, in that order; junction bases with no gene match: 4. The CDR3 sequence is 13 residues long. Germline CDR1 MNHEY, CDR2 SVGAGI. The sequenced sample was PBMCs or T cells enriched from blood (not recorded which). The rearrangement links TRBV6-5 to TRBJ2-7, with 7 positions matching TRBD2. The clonotype was recovered from a woman aged 40-49 years who had been exposed to COVID-19. The CDR3 DNA is TGTGCCAGCAAACTTAGCGGGTCCTACGAGCAGTACTTC. Protein product: CASKLSGSYEQYF.